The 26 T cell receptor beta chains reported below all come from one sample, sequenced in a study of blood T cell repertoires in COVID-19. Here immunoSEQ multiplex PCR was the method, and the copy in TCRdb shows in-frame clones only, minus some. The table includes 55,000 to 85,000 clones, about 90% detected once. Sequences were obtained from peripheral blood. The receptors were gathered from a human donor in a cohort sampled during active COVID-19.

The DNA of the CDR3 is TGTGCCAGCAGTGCCAACTACGAGCAGTACTTC. Its translation is CASSANYEQYF. The genes are TRBV2 and TRBJ2-7; no clear D. Germline loops: CDR1 SNHLY, CDR2 FYNNEI. This CDR3 spans 11 amino acids. The germline V and J ends were trimmed by 4 bases and 3 bases, with 4 bases remaining between them.

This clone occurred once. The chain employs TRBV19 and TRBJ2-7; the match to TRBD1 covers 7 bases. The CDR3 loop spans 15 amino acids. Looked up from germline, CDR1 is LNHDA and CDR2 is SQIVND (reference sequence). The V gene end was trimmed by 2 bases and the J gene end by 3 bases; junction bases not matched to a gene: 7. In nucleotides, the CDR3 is TGTGCCAGTAGTATACGGGACAGCGACCGCTACGAGCAGTACTTC. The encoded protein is CASSIRDSDRYEQYF. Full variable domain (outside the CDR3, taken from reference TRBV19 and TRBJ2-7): DGGITQSPKYLFRKEGQNVTLSCEQNLNHDAMYWYRQDPGQGLRLIYYSQIVNDFQKGDIAEGYSVSREKKESFPLTVTSAQKNPTAFYLCASSIRDSDRYEQYFGPGTRLTVT.

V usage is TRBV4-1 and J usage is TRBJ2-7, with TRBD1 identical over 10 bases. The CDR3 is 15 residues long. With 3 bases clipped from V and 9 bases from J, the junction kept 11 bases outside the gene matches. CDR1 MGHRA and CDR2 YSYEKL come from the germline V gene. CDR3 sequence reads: CASSHPGQGPQGQYF. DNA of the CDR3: TGCGCCAGCAGCCATCCGGGACAGGGGCCCCAAGGGCAGTACTTC.

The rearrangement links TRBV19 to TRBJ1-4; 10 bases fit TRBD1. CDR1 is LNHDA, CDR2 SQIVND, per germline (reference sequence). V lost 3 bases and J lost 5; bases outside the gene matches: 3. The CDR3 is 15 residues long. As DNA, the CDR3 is TGTGCCAGTAGTATTACGGGACAGGGGAATGAAAAACTGTTTTTT. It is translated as CASSITGQGNEKLFF.

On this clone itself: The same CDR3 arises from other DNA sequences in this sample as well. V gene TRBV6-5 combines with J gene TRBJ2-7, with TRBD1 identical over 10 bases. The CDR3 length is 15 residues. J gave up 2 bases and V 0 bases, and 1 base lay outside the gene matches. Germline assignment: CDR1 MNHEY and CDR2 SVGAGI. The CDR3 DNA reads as TGTGCCAGCAGTTACTCTGGACAGGGGGCCTACGAGCAGTACTTC. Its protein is CASSYSGQGAYEQYF.

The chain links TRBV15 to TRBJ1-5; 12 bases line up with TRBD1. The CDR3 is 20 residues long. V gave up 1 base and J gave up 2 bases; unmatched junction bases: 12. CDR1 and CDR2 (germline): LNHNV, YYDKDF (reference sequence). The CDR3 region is CATSRAPWDRGLYGNQPQHF. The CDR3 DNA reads TGTGCCACCAGCAGAGCCCCCTGGGACAGGGGGCTTTACGGCAATCAGCCCCAGCATTTT.

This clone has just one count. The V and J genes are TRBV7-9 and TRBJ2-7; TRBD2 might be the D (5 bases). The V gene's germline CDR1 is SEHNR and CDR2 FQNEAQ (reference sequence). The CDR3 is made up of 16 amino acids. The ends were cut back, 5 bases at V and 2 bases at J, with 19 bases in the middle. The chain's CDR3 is CASSHRREGFTYEQYF. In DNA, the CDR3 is TGTGCCAGCAGCCACCGGCGTGAGGGTTTCACCTACGAGCAGTACTTC.

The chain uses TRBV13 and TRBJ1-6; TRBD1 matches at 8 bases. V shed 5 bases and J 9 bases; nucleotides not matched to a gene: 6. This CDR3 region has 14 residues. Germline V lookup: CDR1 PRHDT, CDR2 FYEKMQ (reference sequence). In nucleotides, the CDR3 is TGTGCCAGCAGCCCCAGGGGGCATGGTTCACCCCTCCACTTT. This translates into CASSPRGHGSPLHF.

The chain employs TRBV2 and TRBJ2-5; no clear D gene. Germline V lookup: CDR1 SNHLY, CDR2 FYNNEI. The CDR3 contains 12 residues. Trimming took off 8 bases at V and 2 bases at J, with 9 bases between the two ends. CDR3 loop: CASCPRQETQYF. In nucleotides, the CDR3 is TGTGCCAGCTGCCCGCGTCAAGAGACCCAGTACTTC.

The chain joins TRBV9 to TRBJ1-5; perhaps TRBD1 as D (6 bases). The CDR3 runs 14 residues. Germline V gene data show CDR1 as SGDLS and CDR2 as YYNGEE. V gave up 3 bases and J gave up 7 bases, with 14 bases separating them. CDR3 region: CASSATGSGQPQHF. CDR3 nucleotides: TGTGCCAGCAGCGCCACAGGGTCCGGGCAGCCCCAGCATTTT.

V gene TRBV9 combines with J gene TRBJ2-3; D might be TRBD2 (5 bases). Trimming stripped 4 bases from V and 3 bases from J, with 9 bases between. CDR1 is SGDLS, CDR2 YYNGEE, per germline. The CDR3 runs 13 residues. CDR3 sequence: CASSRGSTDTQYF. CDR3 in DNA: TGTGCCAGCAGCCGCGGGTCGACAGATACGCAGTATTTT.

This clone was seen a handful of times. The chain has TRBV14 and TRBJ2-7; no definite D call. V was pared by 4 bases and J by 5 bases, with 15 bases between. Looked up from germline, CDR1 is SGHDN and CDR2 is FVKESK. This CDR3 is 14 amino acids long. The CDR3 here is CASSPFPERDEQYF. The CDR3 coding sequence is TGTGCCAGCAGCCCCTTCCCCGAACGGGACGAGCAGTACTTC.

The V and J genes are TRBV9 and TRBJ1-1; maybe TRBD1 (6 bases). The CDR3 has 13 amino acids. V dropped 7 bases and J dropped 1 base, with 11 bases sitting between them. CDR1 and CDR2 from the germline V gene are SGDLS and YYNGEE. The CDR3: CASALGGNTEAFF. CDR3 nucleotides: TGTGCCAGCGCTTTAGGGGGGAACACTGAAGCTTTCTTT. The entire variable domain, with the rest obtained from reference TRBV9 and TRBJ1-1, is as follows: DSGVTQTPKHLITATGQRVTLRCSPRSGDLSVYWYQQSLDQGLQFLIQYYNGEERAKGNILERFSAQQFPDLHSELNLSSLELGDSALYFCASALGGNTEAFFGQGTRLTVV.

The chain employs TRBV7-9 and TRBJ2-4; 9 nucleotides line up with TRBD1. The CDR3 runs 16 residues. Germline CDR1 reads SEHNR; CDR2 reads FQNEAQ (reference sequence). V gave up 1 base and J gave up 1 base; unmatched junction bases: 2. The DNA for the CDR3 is TGTGCCAGCAGCTTAGGAGGGACAGGGGCCAAAAACATTCAGTACTTC. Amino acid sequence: CASSLGGTGAKNIQYF.

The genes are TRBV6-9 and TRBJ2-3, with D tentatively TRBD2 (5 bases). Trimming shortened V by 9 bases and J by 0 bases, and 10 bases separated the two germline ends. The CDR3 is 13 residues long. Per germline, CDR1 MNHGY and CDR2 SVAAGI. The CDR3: CARLAFSTDTQYF. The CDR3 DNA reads TGTGCCAGGTTAGCGTTTAGCACAGATACGCAGTATTTT.

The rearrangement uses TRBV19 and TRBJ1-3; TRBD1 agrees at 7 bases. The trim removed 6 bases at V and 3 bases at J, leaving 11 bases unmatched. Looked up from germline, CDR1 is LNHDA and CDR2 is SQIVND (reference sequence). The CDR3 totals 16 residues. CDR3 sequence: CASRPTGTVSGNTIYF. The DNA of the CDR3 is TGTGCCAGTAGACCTACCGGGACAGTAAGTGGAAACACCATATATTTT.

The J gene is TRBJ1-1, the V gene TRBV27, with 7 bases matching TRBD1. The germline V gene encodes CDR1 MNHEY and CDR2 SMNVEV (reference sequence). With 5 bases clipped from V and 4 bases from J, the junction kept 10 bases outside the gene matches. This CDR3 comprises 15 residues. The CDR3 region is CASSPDRARATEAFF. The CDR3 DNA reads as TGTGCCAGCAGTCCCGACAGGGCACGGGCCACTGAAGCTTTCTTT.

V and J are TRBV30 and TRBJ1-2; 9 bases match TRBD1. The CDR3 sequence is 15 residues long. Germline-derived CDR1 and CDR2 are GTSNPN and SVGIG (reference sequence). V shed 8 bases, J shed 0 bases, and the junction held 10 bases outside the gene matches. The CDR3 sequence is CANGGTGLTNYGYTF. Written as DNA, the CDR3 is TGTGCCAACGGCGGGACAGGGCTAACTAACTATGGCTACACCTTC. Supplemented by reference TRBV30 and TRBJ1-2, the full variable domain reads SQTIHQWPATLVQPVGSPLSLECTVEGTSNPNLYWYRQAAGRGLQLLFYSVGIGQISSEVPQNLSASRPQDRQFILSSKKLLLSDSGFYLCANGGTGLTNYGYTFGSGTRLTVV.

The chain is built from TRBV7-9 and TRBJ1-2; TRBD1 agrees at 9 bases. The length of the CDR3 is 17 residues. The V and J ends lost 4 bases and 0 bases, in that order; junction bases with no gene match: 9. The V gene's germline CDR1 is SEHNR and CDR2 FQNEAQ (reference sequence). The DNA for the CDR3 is TGTGCCAGCAGCTACTCCGGGACAGGGAGAGCTAACTATGGCTACACCTTC. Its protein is CASSYSGTGRANYGYTF.

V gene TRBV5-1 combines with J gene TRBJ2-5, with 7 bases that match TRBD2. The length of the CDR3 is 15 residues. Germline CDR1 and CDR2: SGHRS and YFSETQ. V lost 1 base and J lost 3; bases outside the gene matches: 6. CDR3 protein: CASSLSERGKETQYF. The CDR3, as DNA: TGCGCCAGCAGCTTGTCTGAGCGGGGAAAAGAGACCCAGTACTTC.

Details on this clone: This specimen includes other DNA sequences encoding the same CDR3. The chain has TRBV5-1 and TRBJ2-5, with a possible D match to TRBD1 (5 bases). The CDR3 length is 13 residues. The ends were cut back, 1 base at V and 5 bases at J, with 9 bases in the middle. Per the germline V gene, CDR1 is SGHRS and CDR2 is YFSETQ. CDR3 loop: CASSLSGSETQYF. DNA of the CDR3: TGCGCCAGCAGCTTGTCAGGGTCGGAGACCCAGTACTTC.

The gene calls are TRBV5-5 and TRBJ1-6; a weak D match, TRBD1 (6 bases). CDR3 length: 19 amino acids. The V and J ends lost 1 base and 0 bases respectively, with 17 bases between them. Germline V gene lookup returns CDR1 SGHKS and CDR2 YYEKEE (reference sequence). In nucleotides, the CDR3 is TGTGCCAGCAGCTTGAACGTACTAGGGGGTGGCTCCTATAATTCACCCCTCCACTTT. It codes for CASSLNVLGGGSYNSPLHF.

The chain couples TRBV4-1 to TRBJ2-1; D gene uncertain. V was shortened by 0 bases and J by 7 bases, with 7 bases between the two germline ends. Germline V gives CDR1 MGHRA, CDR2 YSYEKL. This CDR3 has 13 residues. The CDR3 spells CASSQDLLNEQFF. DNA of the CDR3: TGCGCCAGCAGCCAAGATTTGCTAAATGAGCAGTTCTTC.

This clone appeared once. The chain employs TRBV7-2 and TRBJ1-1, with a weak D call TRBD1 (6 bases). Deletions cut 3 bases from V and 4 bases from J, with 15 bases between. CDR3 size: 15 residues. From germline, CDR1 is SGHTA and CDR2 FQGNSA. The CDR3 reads CASSFRGVGGTEAFF. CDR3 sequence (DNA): TGTGCCAGCAGCTTCCGTGGGGTAGGGGGCACTGAAGCTTTCTTT. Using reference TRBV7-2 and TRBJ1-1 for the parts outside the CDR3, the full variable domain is GAGVSQSPSNKVTEKGKDVELRCDPISGHTALYWYRQSLGQGLEFLIYFQGNSAPDKSGLPSDRFSAERTGGSVSTLTIQRTQQEDSAVYLCASSFRGVGGTEAFFGQGTRLTVV.

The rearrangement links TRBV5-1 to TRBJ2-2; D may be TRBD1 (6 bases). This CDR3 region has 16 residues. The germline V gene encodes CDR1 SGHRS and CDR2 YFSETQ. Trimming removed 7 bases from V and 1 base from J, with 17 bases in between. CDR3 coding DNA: TGCGCCAGCGGATTAAACAGGGTACAGAACACCGGGGAGCTGTTTTTT. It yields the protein CASGLNRVQNTGELFF.

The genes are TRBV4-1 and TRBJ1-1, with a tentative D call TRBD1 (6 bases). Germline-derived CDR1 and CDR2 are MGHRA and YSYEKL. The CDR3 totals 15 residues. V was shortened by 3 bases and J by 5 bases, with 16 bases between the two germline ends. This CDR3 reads CASSHPTPQGTEAFF. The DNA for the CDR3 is TGCGCCAGCAGCCACCCAACCCCACAGGGAACTGAAGCTTTCTTT.